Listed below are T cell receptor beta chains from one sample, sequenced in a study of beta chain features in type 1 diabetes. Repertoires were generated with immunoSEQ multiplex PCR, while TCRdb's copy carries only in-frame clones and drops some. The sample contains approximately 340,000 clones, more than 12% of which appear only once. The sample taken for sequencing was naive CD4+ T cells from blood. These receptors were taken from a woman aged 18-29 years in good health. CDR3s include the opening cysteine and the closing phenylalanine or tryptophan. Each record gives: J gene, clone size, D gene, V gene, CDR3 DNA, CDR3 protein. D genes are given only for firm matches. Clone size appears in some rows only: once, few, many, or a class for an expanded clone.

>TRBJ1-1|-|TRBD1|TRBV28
TGTGCCAGCAGCCTGGGACAGGGGAAGCCTGAAGCTTTCTTT
CASSLGQGKPEAFF
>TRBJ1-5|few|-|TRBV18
TGTGCCAGCTCCCTCAGGGACAATCAGCCCCAGCATTTT
CASSLRDNQPQHF
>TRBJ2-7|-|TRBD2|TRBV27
TGTGCCGTAAAGCGGGAGGGCCAGAACGAGCAGTACTTC
CAVKREGQNEQYF
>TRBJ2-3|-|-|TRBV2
TGTGCCAGCAGTCGACTACGTAAGGCAGATACGCAGTATTTT
CASSRLRKADTQYF
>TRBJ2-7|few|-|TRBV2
TGTGCCAGCACCCTCTCCCGGACAGATTCCTACGAGCAGTACTTC
CASTLSRTDSYEQYF
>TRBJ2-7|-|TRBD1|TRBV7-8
TGTGCCAGCAGCCGCGGAACAGGGGTCTACGAGCAGTACTTC
CASSRGTGVYEQYF
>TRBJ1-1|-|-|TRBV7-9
TGTGCCAGCAGCTTACTCCCGGGAGATACTGAAGCTTTCTTT
CASSLLPGDTEAFF
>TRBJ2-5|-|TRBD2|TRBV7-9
TGTGCCAGCAGGCTGGGACTAGCGGGATTGGAGACCCAGTACTTC
CASRLGLAGLETQYF
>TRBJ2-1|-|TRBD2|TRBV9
TGTGCCAGCAGCGAGGGACTAGCGGGAGGGAGAAATGAGCAGTTCTTC
CASSEGLAGGRNEQFF
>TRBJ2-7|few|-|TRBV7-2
TGTGCCAGCAGCTTACCGTTTTACGAGCAGTACTTC
CASSLPFYEQYF
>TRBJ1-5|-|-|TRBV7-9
TGTGCCAGCAGCTCCTCTAGGGGTCTGCAACTTAATCAGCCCCAGCATTTT
CASSSSRGLQLNQPQHF
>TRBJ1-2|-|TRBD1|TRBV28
TGTGCCAGCAGTTACCCTTTAGGGCAGGGGGTAGGTGGCTACACCTTC
CASSYPLGQGVGGYTF
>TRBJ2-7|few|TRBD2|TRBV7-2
TGTGCCAGCAGCCCCCGGACTAGCGGGGACTACGAGCAGTACTTC
CASSPRTSGDYEQYF
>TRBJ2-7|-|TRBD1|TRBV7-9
TGTGCCAGCAGTCTCCGGGACAGGGGCCAGCAGTACTTC
CASSLRDRGQQYF
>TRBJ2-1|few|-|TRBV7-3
TGTGCCAGCAGCTTAAACCCTTCAGGCAATGAGCAGTTCTTC
CASSLNPSGNEQFF
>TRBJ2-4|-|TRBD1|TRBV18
TGTGCCAGCTCACGCGCGGACAGGAACATTCAGTACTTC
CASSRADRNIQYF
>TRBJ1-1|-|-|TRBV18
TGTGCCAGCTCACCACCAGCTTTGAACACTGAAGCTTTCTTT
CASSPPALNTEAFF
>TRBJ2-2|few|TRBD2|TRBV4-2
TGTGCCAGCAGCCAAGCGCTAGCGGGAGAGCCCGGGGAGCTGTTTTTT
CASSQALAGEPGELFF
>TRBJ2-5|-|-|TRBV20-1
TGCAGTGCTAGAGGCGGAGAGACCCAGTACTTC
CSARGGETQYF
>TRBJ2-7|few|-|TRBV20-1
TGCAGTGCTGGCAGATACGAGCAGTACTTC
CSAGRYEQYF
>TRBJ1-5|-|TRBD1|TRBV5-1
TGCGCCAGCAGCTTAACAGGGGTTAGCAATCAGCCCCAGCATTTT
CASSLTGVSNQPQHF
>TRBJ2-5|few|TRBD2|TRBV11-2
TGTGCCAGCAGTCGTACTAGCGGAGTCCCCCAAGAGACCCAGTACTTC
CASSRTSGVPQETQYF
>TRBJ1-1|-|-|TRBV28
TGTGCCAGCAGTTTAGGGCAATTGAACACTGAAGCTTTCTTT
CASSLGQLNTEAFF
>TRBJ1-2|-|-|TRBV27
TGTGCCAGCAGAGCCACCGGGGTTAGACCCCTTGGCTACACCTTC
CASRATGVRPLGYTF
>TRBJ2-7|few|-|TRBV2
TGTGCCAGCAGTGCCGAGTCCTACGAGCAGTACTTC
CASSAESYEQYF
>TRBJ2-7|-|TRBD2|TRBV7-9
TGTGCCAGCAGCTTAGGACTAGCGGTTTCCTACGAGCAGTACTTC
CASSLGLAVSYEQYF
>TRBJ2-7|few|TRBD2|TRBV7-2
TGTGCCAGCAGCAAGCGGGGGGGTTACGAGCAGTACTTC
CASSKRGGYEQYF
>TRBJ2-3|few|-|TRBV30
TGTGCCTGGAGTGTACCCGGGACTAGCACAGATACGCAGTATTTT
CAWSVPGTSTDTQYF
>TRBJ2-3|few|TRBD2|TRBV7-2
TGTGCCAGCAGCTTTATTCTAGCGGGGGTGCAAGATACGCAGTATTTT
CASSFILAGVQDTQYF
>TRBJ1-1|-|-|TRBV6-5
TGTGCCAGCAGTTACTCGTGGGCGAGCACTGAAGCTTTCTTT
CASSYSWASTEAFF
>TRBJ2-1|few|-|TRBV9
TGTGCCAGCAGCCCACTCACTAGCATTCAGGTCGATGAGCAGTTCTTC
CASSPLTSIQVDEQFF
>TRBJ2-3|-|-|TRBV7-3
TGTGCCAGCAGTCCCGCCGGGACTGGGCTAAATACGCAGTATTTT
CASSPAGTGLNTQYF
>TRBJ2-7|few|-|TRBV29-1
TGCAGCGTTGTAAGCCAGCTAACTACCTACGAGCAGTACTTC
CSVVSQLTTYEQYF
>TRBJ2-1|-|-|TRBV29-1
TGCAGCGTCCCGTACAGGGCCCTTAACAATGAGCAGTTCTTC
CSVPYRALNNEQFF
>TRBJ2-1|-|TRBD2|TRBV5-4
TGTGCCAGCAGCTCTTCTAGCGGAACCTACAATGAGCAGTTCTTC
CASSSSSGTYNEQFF
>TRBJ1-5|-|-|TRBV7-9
TGTGCCAGCAGCTTAGCGCAGGGCAGCAGCAATCAGCCCCAGCATTTT
CASSLAQGSSNQPQHF
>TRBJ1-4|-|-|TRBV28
TGTGCCAGCAGTGAAATCCGGGACTTTCATGAAAAACTGTTTTTT
CASSEIRDFHEKLFF
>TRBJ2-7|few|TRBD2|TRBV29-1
TGCAGCGTTGCGGGACTAGCGGGAGGAAAGCAGTACTTC
CSVAGLAGGKQYF
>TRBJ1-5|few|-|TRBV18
TGTGCCAGCTCACGAGTAGGGGCTAGCAATCAGCCCCAGCATTTT
CASSRVGASNQPQHF
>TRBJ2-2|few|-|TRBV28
TGTGCCAGCAGTTCCCAGACAGGGAACACCGGGGAGCTGTTTTTT
CASSSQTGNTGELFF
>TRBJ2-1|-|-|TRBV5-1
TGCGCCAGCAGACAGGACAGCAATGAGCAGTTCTTC
CASRQDSNEQFF
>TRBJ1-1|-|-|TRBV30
TGTGCCTGGAGTGCTAGGACTGAAGCTTTCTTT
CAWSARTEAFF
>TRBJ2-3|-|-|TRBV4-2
TGTGCCAGCAGCCAAGATTGGGGCTACCTACCTTGGGATACGCAGTATTTT
CASSQDWGYLPWDTQYF
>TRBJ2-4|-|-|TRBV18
TGTGCCAGCTTGCTCGACAGGAACATTCAGTACTTC
CASLLDRNIQYF
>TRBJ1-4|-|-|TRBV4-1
TGCGCCAGCAGCCAGAGAGGGTCGACTAATGAAAAACTGTTTTTT
CASSQRGSTNEKLFF
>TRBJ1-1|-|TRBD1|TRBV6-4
TGTGCCAGCAGTGCAACGACAGGGACTGAAGCTTTCTTT
CASSATTGTEAFF
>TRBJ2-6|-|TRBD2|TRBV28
TGTGCCAGCCTTACTAGCGGCCTCTCTGGGGCCAACGTCCTGACTTTC
CASLTSGLSGANVLTF
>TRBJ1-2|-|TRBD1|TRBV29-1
TGCAGCGTTGATCATGGACAGGGGGCAGGCTATGGCTACACCTTC
CSVDHGQGAGYGYTF
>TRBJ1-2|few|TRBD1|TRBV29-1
TGCAGCGTTCCCCGGGGACAGGTTTATGGCTACACCTTC
CSVPRGQVYGYTF
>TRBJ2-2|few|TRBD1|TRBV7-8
TGTGCCAGCAGCTTGAGACAGGGCGTAGTCGGCACCGGGGAGCTGTTTTTT
CASSLRQGVVGTGELFF